A single sample is the source of the 12 T cell receptor beta chains below, sequenced in a study of control samples from healthy donors and cancer patients. Generated by immunoSEQ multiplex PCR, the TCRdb table keeps only in-frame clones and is missing some. The table includes some 74,000 clones, approximately 94% detected once. The sample comprised blood. Source of these receptors: a woman between 25 and 40 years old in good health.

This chain connects TRBV7-2 to TRBJ1-2, with D perhaps TRBD1 (5 bases). This CDR3 has 14 residues. The germline V and J ends were trimmed by 3 bases and 1 base, with 9 bases remaining between them. In germline, CDR1 is SGHTA, CDR2 FQGNSA. CDR3 amino acids: CASSFGTYNYGYTF. CDR3 bases: TGTGCCAGCAGCTTCGGGACGTATAACTATGGCTACACCTTC.

In its sample, this clone was seen a few times. This chain connects TRBV11-3 to TRBJ1-1; D gene unclear. CDR3 length equals 14 residues. The germline CDR1 and CDR2 sequences are SGHNT and YENEEA. Trimming took off 5 bases at V and 1 base at J, with 11 bases between the two ends. The CDR3 DNA reads TGTGCCAGCAGCCAAAGTTCAGGGAACACTGAAGCTTTCTTT. Amino acids: CASSQSSGNTEAFF.

The gene calls are TRBV10-3 and TRBJ1-1; TRBD1 aligns across 7 bases. Trimming took 6 bases from V and 4 from J; bases not matched to a gene: 2. Germline V gene sequence: CDR1 ENHRY, CDR2 SYGVKD. This CDR3 spans 12 amino acids. The CDR3 sequence: CAISQGGTEAFF. For the CDR3, the DNA is TGTGCCATCAGCCAGGGGGGCACTGAAGCTTTCTTT.

This clone was seen a single time. V and J are TRBV4-1 and TRBJ2-7, with D unclear. Trimming shortened V by 5 bases and J by 7 bases, and 15 bases separated the two germline ends. The CDR3 contains 13 residues. Germline V gives CDR1 MGHRA, CDR2 YSYEKL. The CDR3 sequence: CASSELRVTEQYF. Here the CDR3 DNA reads TGCGCCAGCAGCGAGCTAAGGGTTACGGAGCAGTACTTC.

The chain carries TRBV28 and TRBJ1-2, with 7 bases that match TRBD1. The CDR3 totals 15 residues. Germline loops: CDR1 MDHEN, CDR2 SYDVKM. J lost 3 bases, V lost 3 bases, and 7 bases had no gene match. CDR3 bases: TGTGCCAGCAGTTTCGAAACAGGGGTCTACTATGGCTACACCTTC. Translation: CASSFETGVYYGYTF.

This clone appeared a single time. The chain links TRBV29-1 to TRBJ1-2, with D perhaps TRBD1 (5 bases). The V gene's germline CDR1 is SQVTM and CDR2 ANQGSEA. Trimming pared 3 bases from V and 5 bases from J, leaving 13 bases between. The CDR3 has 13 residues. The CDR3 bases are TGCAGCGTTGATGGGGCTGGGGGGTATGGCTACACCTTC. Translating gives CSVDGAGGYGYTF. Supplemented by reference TRBV29-1 and TRBJ1-2, the full variable domain reads SAVISQKPSRDICQRGTSLTIQCQVDSQVTMMFWYRQQPGQSLTLIATANQGSEATYESGFVIDKFPISRPNLTFSTLTVSNMSPEDSSIYLCSVDGAGGYGYTFGSGTRLTVV.

The rearrangement uses TRBV27 and TRBJ1-1; D is possibly TRBD1 (5 bases). This CDR3 region has 16 residues. The germline V and J ends were trimmed by 4 bases and 1 base, with 16 bases remaining between them. The germline gives CDR1 MNHEY, CDR2 SMNVEV (reference sequence). The CDR3 DNA is TGTGCCAGCAGTTACAAACCCGGGACGGGGAACACTGAAGCTTTCTTT. Protein: CASSYKPGTGNTEAFF.

The V and J genes are TRBV2 and TRBJ1-2; the D gene is possibly TRBD1 (5 bases). Germline assignment: CDR1 SNHLY and CDR2 FYNNEI. Trimming removed 2 bases at V and 8 bases at J, with 12 bases between. The CDR3 contains 13 residues. In DNA form, the CDR3 reads TGTGCCAGCAGTGAAATACCCGGGGACGGCTACACCTTC. Translation: CASSEIPGDGYTF.

The chain carries TRBV5-6 and TRBJ2-2, with a tentative D call TRBD2 (6 bases). This CDR3 is built from 16 residues. Germline lookup yields CDR1 SGHDT and CDR2 YYEEEE. The V gene lost 1 base and the J gene lost 4 bases, with 14 bases spanning the gap. The CDR3 DNA sequence: TGTGCCAGCAGCTTGCTCGGCGGTAGCGGCACCGGGGAGCTGTTTTTT. Its protein is CASSLLGGSGTGELFF.

Concerning this clone itself: One end of the junction is discordant with germline, which a read error may explain. This rearrangement joins TRBV5-6 to TRBJ2-7; 7 bases map to TRBD1. The length of the CDR3 is 14 residues. Germline CDR1 SGHDT, CDR2 YYEEEE. The CDR3 DNA sequence: TGTGCCAGCAGCGTGGGACAGATCACCTACGGGCAGTACTTC. This sequence encodes CASSVGQITYGQYF.

V usage is TRBV5-5 and J usage is TRBJ1-5; TRBD1 is a possible D gene (5 bases). The CDR3 has 15 amino acids. V was trimmed by 4 bases and J by 4 bases, leaving 15 bases between them. Germline CDR1 is SGHKS and CDR2 is YYEKEE (reference sequence). This chain's CDR3 is CASSPGTARNQPQHF. The CDR3 DNA follows: TGTGCCAGCAGCCCTGGGACCGCACGGAATCAGCCCCAGCATTTT.

This clone is a singleton in its sample. The chain joins TRBV13 to TRBJ1-4; 9 nucleotides align to TRBD1. Trimming took 3 bases from V and 6 from J; bases not matched to a gene: 2. This CDR3 is 14 amino acids long. Germline V gene sequence: CDR1 PRHDT, CDR2 FYEKMQ (reference sequence). The CDR3 here is CASSLGQGDEKLFF. For the CDR3, the DNA is TGTGCCAGCAGCTTGGGACAGGGAGATGAAAAACTGTTTTTT.